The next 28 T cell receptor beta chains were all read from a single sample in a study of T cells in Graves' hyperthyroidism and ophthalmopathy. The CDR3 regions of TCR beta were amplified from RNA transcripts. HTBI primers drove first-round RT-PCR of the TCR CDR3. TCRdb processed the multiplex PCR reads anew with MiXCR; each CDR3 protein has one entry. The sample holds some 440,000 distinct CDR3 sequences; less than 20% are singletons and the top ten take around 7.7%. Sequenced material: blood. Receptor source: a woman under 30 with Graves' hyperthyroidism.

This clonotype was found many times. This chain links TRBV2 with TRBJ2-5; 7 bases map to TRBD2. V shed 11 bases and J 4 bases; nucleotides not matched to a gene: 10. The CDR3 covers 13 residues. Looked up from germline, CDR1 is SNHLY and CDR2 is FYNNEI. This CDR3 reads CALRGLVPETQYF. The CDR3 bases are TGTGCCTTAAGAGGACTAGTCCCAGAGACCCAGTACTTC.

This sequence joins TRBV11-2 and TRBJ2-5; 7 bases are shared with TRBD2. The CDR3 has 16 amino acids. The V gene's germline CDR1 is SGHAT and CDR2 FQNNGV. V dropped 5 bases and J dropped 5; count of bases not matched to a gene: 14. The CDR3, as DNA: TGTGCCAGCAGCCCACACCCTTCGACTAGCCGGGAGACCCAGTACTTC. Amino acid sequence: CASSPHPSTSRETQYF.

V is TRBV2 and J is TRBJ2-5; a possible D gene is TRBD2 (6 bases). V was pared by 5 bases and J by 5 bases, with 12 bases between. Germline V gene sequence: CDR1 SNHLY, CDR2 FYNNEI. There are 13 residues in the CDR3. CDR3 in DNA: TGTGCCAGCAGTTTAACGGGAGTGGAGACCCAGTACTTC. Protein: CASSLTGVETQYF.

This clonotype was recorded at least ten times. In nucleotides, the CDR3 is TGTGCCAGTTTCATGACAGGGGGCGCATCTGGCTACACCTTC. Encoded protein: CASFMTGGASGYTF. J is TRBJ1-2 and V is TRBV19; 10 bases fit TRBD1. Germline values: CDR1 LNHDA, CDR2 SQIVND (reference sequence). The CDR3 sequence is 14 residues long. J gave up 7 bases and V 8 bases, and 10 bases lay outside the gene matches.

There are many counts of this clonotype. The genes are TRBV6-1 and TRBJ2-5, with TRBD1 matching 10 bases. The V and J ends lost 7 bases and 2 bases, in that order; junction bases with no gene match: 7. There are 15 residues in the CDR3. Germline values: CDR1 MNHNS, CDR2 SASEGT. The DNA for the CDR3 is TGTGCCAGCAAACCGGACAGGGGGGGACAAGAGACCCAGTACTTC. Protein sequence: CASKPDRGGQETQYF.

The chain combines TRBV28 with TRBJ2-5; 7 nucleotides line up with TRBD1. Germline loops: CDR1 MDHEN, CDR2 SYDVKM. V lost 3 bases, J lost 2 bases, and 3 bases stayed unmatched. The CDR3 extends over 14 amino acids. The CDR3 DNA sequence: TGTGCCAGCAGTTTGCTGGGACAGCAAGAGACCCAGTACTTC. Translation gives CASSLLGQQETQYF.

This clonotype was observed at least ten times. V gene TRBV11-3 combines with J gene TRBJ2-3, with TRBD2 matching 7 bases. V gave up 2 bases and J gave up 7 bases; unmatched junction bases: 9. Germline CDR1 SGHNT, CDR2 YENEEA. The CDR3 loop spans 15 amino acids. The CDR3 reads CASSLIASGDNTQYF. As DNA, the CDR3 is TGTGCCAGCAGCTTAATTGCTAGCGGAGACAATACGCAGTATTTT.

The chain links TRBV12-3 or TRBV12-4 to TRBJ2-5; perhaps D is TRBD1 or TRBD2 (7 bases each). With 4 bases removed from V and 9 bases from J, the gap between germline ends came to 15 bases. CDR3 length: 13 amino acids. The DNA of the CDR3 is TGTGCCAGCAGTTGGCAGGGGGGGAAGGCCCAGTACTTC. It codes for CASSWQGGKAQYF.

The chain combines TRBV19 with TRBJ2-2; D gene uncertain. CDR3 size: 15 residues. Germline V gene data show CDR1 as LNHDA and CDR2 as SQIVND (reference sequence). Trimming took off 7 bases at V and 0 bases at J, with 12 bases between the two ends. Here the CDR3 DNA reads TGTGCCAGTACACCGACTCGCGCGAACACCGGGGAGCTGTTTTTT. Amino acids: CASTPTRANTGELFF.

CDR3 nucleotides: TGTGCCAGCAGCTCCCAAGGGGCCAAGCGCAAGGGCATGGCCTACAATGAGCAGTTCTTC. Amino acids: CASSSQGAKRKGMAYNEQFF. The gene calls are TRBV7-2 and TRBJ2-1; possibly TRBD1 for D (5 bases). Germline loops: CDR1 SGHTA, CDR2 FQGNSA. This CDR3 has 20 residues. Trimming shortened V by 4 bases and J by 2 bases, and 27 bases separated the two germline ends. Combining the CDR3 with reference TRBV7-2 and TRBJ2-1 gives the whole variable domain GAGVSQSPSNKVTEKGKDVELRCDPISGHTALYWYRQSLGQGLEFLIYFQGNSAPDKSGLPSDRFSAERTGGSVSTLTIQRTQQEDSAVYLCASSSQGAKRKGMAYNEQFFGPGTRLTVL.

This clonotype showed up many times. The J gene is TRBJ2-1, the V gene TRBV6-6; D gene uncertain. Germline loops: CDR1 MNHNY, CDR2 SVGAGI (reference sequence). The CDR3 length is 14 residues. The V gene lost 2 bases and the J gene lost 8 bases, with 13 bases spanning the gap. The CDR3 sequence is CASSYGPLGHEQFF. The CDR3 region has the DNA TGTGCCAGCAGTTACGGGCCCCTTGGCCATGAGCAGTTCTTC.

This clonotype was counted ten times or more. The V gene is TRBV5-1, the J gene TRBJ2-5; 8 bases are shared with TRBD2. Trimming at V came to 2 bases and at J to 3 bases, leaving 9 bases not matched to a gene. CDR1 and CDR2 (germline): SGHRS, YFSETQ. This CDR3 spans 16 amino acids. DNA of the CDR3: TGCGCCAGCAGCTTTTTCCCAGCGGGAGCCGAAGAGACCCAGTACTTC. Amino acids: CASSFFPAGAEETQYF. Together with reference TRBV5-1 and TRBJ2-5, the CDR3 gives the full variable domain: KAGVTQTPRYLIKTRGQQVTLSCSPISGHRSVSWYQQTPGQGLQFLFEYFSETQRNKGNFPGRFSGRQFSNSRSEMNVSTLELGDSALYLCASSFFPAGAEETQYFGPGTRLLVL.

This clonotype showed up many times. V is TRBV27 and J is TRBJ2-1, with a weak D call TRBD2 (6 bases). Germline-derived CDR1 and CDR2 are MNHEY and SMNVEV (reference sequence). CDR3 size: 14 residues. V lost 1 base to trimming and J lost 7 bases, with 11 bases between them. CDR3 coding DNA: TGTGCCAGCAGTTTATGGGTGGGGGGTAATGAGCAGTTCTTC. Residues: CASSLWVGGNEQFF.

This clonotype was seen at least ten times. DNA for the CDR3: TGTGCCACCAGTGATTTTACCAGCGGGAACAACAATGAGCAGTTCTTC. Amino acid sequence: CATSDFTSGNNNEQFF. The chain recombines TRBV24-1 with TRBJ2-1; 7 bases match TRBD2. The junction had 7 bases not matched to a gene; V was cut back by 1 base and J by 5 bases. Germline-derived CDR1 and CDR2 are KGHDR and SFDVKD. The CDR3 runs 16 residues.

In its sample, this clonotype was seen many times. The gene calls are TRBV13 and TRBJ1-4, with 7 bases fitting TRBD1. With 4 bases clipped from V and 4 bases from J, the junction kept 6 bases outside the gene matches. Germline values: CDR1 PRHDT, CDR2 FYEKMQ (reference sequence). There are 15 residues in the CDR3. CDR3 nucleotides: TGTGCCAGCAGCTCGGGACAGAACAATAATGAAAAACTGTTTTTT. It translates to CASSSGQNNNEKLFF.

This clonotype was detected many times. CDR3 nucleotide sequence: TGTGCCAGCAGTCAGGGGTTGAAAAACATTCAGTACTTC. Translation gives CASSQGLKNIQYF. The J gene is TRBJ2-4, the V gene TRBV7-2; tentative D call: TRBD1 (6 bases). This CDR3 region has 13 residues. CDR1 is SGHTA and CDR2 is FQGNSA in the germline V gene. V lost 6 bases and J 4 bases, leaving 10 bases between the germline ends.

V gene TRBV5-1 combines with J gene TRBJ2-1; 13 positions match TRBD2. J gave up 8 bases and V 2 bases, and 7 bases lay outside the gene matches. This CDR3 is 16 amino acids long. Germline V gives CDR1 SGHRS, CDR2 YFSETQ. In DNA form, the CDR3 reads TGCGCCAGCAGCTTACTAGCGGGGGGGCCGGAGTATGAGCAGTTCTTC. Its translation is CASSLLAGGPEYEQFF.

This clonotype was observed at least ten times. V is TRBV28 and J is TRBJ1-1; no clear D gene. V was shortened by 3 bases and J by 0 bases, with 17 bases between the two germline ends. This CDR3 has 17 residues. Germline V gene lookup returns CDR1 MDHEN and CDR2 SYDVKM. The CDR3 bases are TGTGCCAGCAGTTTCGTCGGCCAGGCCGATATGAACACTGAAGCTTTCTTT. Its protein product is CASSFVGQADMNTEAFF.

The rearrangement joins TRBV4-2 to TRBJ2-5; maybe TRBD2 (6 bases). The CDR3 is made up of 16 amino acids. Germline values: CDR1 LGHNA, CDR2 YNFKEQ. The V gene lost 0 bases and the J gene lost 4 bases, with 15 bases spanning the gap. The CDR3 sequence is CASSQESGLVAETQYF. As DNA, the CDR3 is TGTGCCAGCAGCCAAGAGAGCGGGCTAGTGGCAGAGACCCAGTACTTC.

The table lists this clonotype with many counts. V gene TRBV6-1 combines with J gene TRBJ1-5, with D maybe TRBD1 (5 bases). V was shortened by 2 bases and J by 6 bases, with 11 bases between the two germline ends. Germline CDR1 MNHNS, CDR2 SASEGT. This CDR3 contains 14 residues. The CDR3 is CASSEFAGTQPQHF. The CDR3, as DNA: TGTGCCAGCAGTGAATTTGCAGGGACTCAGCCCCAGCATTTT.

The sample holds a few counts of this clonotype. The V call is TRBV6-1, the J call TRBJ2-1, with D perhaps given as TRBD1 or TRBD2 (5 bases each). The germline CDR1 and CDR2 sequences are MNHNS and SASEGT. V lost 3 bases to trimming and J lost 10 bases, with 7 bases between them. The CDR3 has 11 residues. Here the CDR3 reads CASSDRDEQFF. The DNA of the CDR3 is TGTGCCAGCAGTGACCGGGACGAGCAGTTCTTC.

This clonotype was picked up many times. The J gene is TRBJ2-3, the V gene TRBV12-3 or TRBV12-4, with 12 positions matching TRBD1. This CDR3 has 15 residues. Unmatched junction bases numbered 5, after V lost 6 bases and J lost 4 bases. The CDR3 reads CASSPGQGASDTQYF. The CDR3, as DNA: TGTGCCAGCAGCCCGGGACAGGGGGCTTCAGATACGCAGTATTTT.

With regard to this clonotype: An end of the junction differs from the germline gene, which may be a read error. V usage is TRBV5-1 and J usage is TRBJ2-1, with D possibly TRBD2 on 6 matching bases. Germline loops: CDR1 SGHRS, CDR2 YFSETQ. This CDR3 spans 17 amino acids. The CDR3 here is CASSFGAGLADGDEQSF. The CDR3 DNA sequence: TGCGCCAGCAGCTTTGGAGCGGGCCTGGCCGACGGGGATGAGCAGTCCTTC.

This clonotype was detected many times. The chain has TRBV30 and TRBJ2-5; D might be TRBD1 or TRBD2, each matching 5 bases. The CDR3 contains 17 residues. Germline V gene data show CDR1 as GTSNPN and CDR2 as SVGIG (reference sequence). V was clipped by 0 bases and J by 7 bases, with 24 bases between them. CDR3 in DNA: TGTGCCTGGAGTGTACGCCTCGGGGCCAGCCAAAGTGGGACCCAGTACTTC. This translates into CAWSVRLGASQSGTQYF.

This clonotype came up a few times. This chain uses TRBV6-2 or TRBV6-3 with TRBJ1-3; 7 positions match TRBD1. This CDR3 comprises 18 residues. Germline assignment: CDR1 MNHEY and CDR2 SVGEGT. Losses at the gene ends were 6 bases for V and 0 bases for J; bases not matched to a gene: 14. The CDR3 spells CASSQYGTDLLSGNTIYF. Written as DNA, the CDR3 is TGTGCCAGCAGCCAATACGGGACAGACCTCCTCTCTGGAAACACCATATATTTT.

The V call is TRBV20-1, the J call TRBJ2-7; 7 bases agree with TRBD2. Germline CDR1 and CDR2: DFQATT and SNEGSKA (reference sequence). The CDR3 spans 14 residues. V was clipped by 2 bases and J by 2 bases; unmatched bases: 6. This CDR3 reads CSARSASGTYEQYF. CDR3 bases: TGCAGTGCTAGATCCGCTAGCGGAACCTACGAGCAGTACTTC.

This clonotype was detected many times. Written as DNA, the CDR3 is TGTGCCAGCAGTGACCTCCCTCGTCGGGACACCGGGGAGCTGTTTTTT. Encoded protein: CASSDLPRRDTGELFF. The rearrangement joins TRBV2 to TRBJ2-2; D remains ambiguous. The V gene's germline CDR1 is SNHLY and CDR2 FYNNEI. The CDR3 has 16 residues. V lost 3 bases, J lost 3 bases, and 14 bases lay in between.

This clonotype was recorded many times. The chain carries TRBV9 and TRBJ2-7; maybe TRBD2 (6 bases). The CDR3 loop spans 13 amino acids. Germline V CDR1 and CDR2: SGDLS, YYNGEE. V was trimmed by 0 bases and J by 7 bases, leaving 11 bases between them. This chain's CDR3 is CASSVGGSGEQYF. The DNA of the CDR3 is TGTGCCAGCAGCGTAGGAGGGAGCGGGGAGCAGTACTTC. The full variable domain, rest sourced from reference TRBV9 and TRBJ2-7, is DSGVTQTPKHLITATGQRVTLRCSPRSGDLSVYWYQQSLDQGLQFLIQYYNGEERAKGNILERFSAQQFPDLHSELNLSSLELGDSALYFCASSVGGSGEQYFGPGTRLTVT.